These 22 T cell receptor beta chains were sequenced from one sample in a study of cytomegalovirus exposure and HLA in healthy donors. PCR involved 60 Vbeta and 13 Jbeta primers. The method was immunoSEQ multiplex PCR; TCRdb's version includes in-frame clones alone and lacks a portion of them. The sample records some 200,000 clones, 75% to 85% being singletons. Sample: PBMCs. The source of these receptors is a woman aged 55-70 years in good health and CMV-seropositive.

This chain links TRBV2 with TRBJ2-7; 9 bases agree with TRBD1. The CDR3 totals 15 residues. V dropped 4 bases and J dropped 4; count of bases not matched to a gene: 8. CDR1 and CDR2 from the germline V gene are SNHLY and FYNNEI. The CDR3 region has the DNA TGTGCCAGCAGTGTTACCGGGACAGGGTGGTACGAGCAGTACTTC. It translates to CASSVTGTGWYEQYF.

This clone was counted once. This chain connects TRBV7-2 to TRBJ2-3; the D gene is possibly TRBD2 (6 bases). CDR1 and CDR2 (germline): SGHTA, FQGNSA. V dropped 3 bases and J dropped 2 bases, with 9 bases sitting between them. The CDR3 is 14 residues long. CDR3 region: CASSFGLHTDTQYF. The CDR3 DNA reads TGTGCCAGCAGCTTTGGACTACACACAGATACGCAGTATTTT.

Of note for this clone: A junction boundary mismatches the germline segment, possibly from a read error. The V call is TRBV7-9, the J call TRBJ1-6, with D unresolved. This CDR3 comprises 17 residues. The V gene's germline CDR1 is SEHNR and CDR2 FQNEAQ (reference sequence). DNA for the CDR3: TGTTCCAGCAGCTTCCCGGGCGGGAGCTCCTATAATTCACCCCTCCACTTT. This encodes CSSSFPGGSSYNSPLHF.

The CDR3 bases are TGTGCCAGCAGTGATTTGAAGGACAGGGGCTATCCTGGAAACACCATATATTTT. Amino acids: CASSDLKDRGYPGNTIYF. The chain employs TRBV6-1 and TRBJ1-3; 9 bases line up with TRBD1. Unmatched junction bases numbered 11, after V lost 3 bases and J lost 2 bases. CDR3 length: 18 residues. The germline gives CDR1 MNHNS, CDR2 SASEGT.

This chain uses TRBV19 with TRBJ2-5; TRBD1 matches at 9 bases. After removal of 8 bases from V and 3 bases from J, the junction contained 4 bases not matched to a gene. The CDR3 spans 13 residues. Germline lookup yields CDR1 LNHDA and CDR2 SQIVND (reference sequence). CDR3 nucleotides: TGTGCCAGTTCTACAGGGGGCAAAGAGACCCAGTACTTC. It encodes CASSTGGKETQYF. Supplemented by reference TRBV19 and TRBJ2-5, the full variable domain reads DGGITQSPKYLFRKEGQNVTLSCEQNLNHDAMYWYRQDPGQGLRLIYYSQIVNDFQKGDIAEGYSVSREKKESFPLTVTSAQKNPTAFYLCASSTGGKETQYFGPGTRLLVL.

The chain joins TRBV19 to TRBJ1-5; 7 bases are a match to TRBD1. V lost 3 bases to trimming and J lost 6 bases; unmatched junction nucleotides: 11. Germline V gives CDR1 LNHDA, CDR2 SQIVND (reference sequence). This CDR3 is built from 16 residues. The CDR3 is CASSISIGGLGQPQHF. CDR3 DNA: TGTGCCAGTAGTATTTCTATAGGGGGCTTAGGTCAGCCCCAGCATTTT. The full variable domain, in which reference TRBV19 and TRBJ1-5 provide the parts outside the CDR3, is DGGITQSPKYLFRKEGQNVTLSCEQNLNHDAMYWYRQDPGQGLRLIYYSQIVNDFQKGDIAEGYSVSREKKESFPLTVTSAQKNPTAFYLCASSISIGGLGQPQHFGDGTRLSIL.

For this clone: This specimen includes other DNA sequences encoding the same CDR3. The gene calls are TRBV18 and TRBJ2-7; D uncertain. Looked up from germline, CDR1 is KGHSH and CDR2 is LQKENI. The V and J ends lost 6 bases and 1 base respectively, with 10 bases between them. The CDR3 runs 13 residues. The CDR3 region has the DNA TGTGCCAGCTCTCCCCCCTCTTCCTACGAGCAGTACTTC. Encoded protein: CASSPPSSYEQYF.

The chain recombines TRBV5-4 with TRBJ2-1; 7 bases are shared with TRBD2. The CDR3 runs 17 residues. CDR1 SGHNT and CDR2 YYREEE come from the germline V gene (reference sequence). Trimming cost V 5 bases and J 3 bases; bases outside gene matches: 14. The DNA for the CDR3 is TGTGCCAGCAGTCGGGGGAGTGGGCGGGGGAACTACAATGAGCAGTTCTTC. It codes for CASSRGSGRGNYNEQFF.

This rearrangement joins TRBV7-2 to TRBJ2-1, with D tentatively TRBD2 (5 bases). V lost 1 base to trimming and J lost 6 bases, with 10 bases between them. Germline V gives CDR1 SGHTA, CDR2 FQGNSA. CDR3 length: 14 residues. CDR3 region: CASSLGGRGNEQFF. DNA for the CDR3: TGTGCCAGCAGCTTAGGTGGGAGAGGCAATGAGCAGTTCTTC.

The rearrangement uses TRBV5-1 and TRBJ2-1; the D gene is possibly TRBD1 (6 bases). The V gene's germline CDR1 is SGHRS and CDR2 YFSETQ. This CDR3 is built from 15 residues. The V gene lost 5 bases and the J gene lost 0 bases, with 12 bases spanning the gap. DNA for the CDR3: TGCGCCAGCAGTCGTGGACAGAGCTCCTACAATGAGCAGTTCTTC. Its protein is CASSRGQSSYNEQFF.

As to this clone: One end of the junction varies from germline; a read error may be responsible. V is TRBV7-9 and J is TRBJ1-2; possibly TRBD1 for D (5 bases). The CDR3 contains 13 residues. Germline CDR1 is SEHNR and CDR2 is FQNEAQ (reference sequence). The CDR3 loop reads CSSSLGWGDGYTF. CDR3 coding DNA: TGTTCCAGCAGCTTAGGCTGGGGGGATGGCTACACCTTC.

The J gene is TRBJ2-5, the V gene TRBV21-1; the table's D call, TRBD1, has no DNA check behind it. TRBV21-1 is labeled a pseudogene. The CDR3 is 14 amino acids. The CDR3 is CASSKAAGRETQYF. The CDR3 nucleotides are TGTGCCAGCAGCAAAGCTGCAGGGCGAGAGACCCAGTACTTC.

The V gene is TRBV5-1, the J gene TRBJ2-3; D gene uncertain. There are 12 residues in the CDR3. Germline CDR1 and CDR2: SGHRS and YFSETQ. Trimming left V 4 bases short and J 3 bases short, with 6 bases between. The CDR3 bases are TGCGCCAGCAGCCCCCCTACAGATACGCAGTATTTT. Translation gives CASSPPTDTQYF.

The CDR3: CASGRGREENIQYF. In nucleotides, the CDR3 is TGTGCCAGCGGGCGGGGGCGTGAGGAAAACATTCAGTACTTC. The V call is TRBV7-2, the J call TRBJ2-4; tentative D call: TRBD2 (7 bases). In germline, CDR1 is SGHTA, CDR2 FQGNSA. Trimming removed 8 bases at V and 5 bases at J, with 16 bases between. This CDR3 is 14 amino acids long.

The chain employs TRBV14 and TRBJ1-2, with D possibly being TRBD1 (5 bases). The germline V and J ends were trimmed by 0 bases and 8 bases, with 10 bases remaining between them. The CDR3 runs to 13 residues. The V gene's germline CDR1 is SGHDN and CDR2 FVKESK. The CDR3 nucleotides are TGTGCCAGCAGCCAAGATCGCGCAGGGGGCTACACCTTC. This codes for CASSQDRAGGYTF.

The chain couples TRBV18 to TRBJ2-7; 14 bases line up with TRBD2. The V segment lost 1 base and the J segment 9 bases; nucleotides outside the gene matches: 8. The germline V gene encodes CDR1 KGHSH and CDR2 LQKENI. The CDR3 consists of 16 residues. The CDR3 nucleotides read TGTGCCAGCTCACCACAGGGGACTAGCGGGAGTCACGGGCAGTACTTC. Protein product: CASSPQGTSGSHGQYF.

The V call is TRBV2, the J call TRBJ2-3, with D unresolved. The CDR3 extends over 13 amino acids. Trimming stripped 1 base from V and 6 bases from J, with 8 bases between. CDR1 and CDR2 from the germline V gene are SNHLY and FYNNEI. The chain's CDR3 is CASSEGHGDTQYF. For the CDR3, the DNA is TGTGCCAGCAGTGAAGGTCACGGGGATACGCAGTATTTT.

For the CDR3, the DNA is TGCGCCAGCAGCTTGGCCGGGGATGGGGCCAACGTCCTGACTTTC. Encoded protein: CASSLAGDGANVLTF. The rearrangement joins TRBV5-1 to TRBJ2-6, with TRBD2 as a possible D gene (5 bases). CDR1 is SGHRS, CDR2 YFSETQ, per germline. There are 15 residues in the CDR3. Trimming cost V 0 bases and J 3 bases, with 7 bases left between them. The whole variable domain, filled in from reference TRBV5-1 and TRBJ2-6, reads KAGVTQTPRYLIKTRGQQVTLSCSPISGHRSVSWYQQTPGQGLQFLFEYFSETQRNKGNFPGRFSGRQFSNSRSEMNVSTLELGDSALYLCASSLAGDGANVLTFGAGSRLTVL.

The chain uses TRBV11-2 and TRBJ1-1; D is uncertain. The V gene lost 0 bases and the J gene lost 11 bases, with 10 bases spanning the gap. The germline V gene encodes CDR1 SGHAT and CDR2 FQNNGV. CDR3 length equals 12 residues. The CDR3: CASSLESISAFF. The CDR3 DNA sequence: TGTGCCAGCAGCTTAGAGTCTATATCGGCTTTCTTT. The full variable domain, in which reference TRBV11-2 and TRBJ1-1 provide the parts outside the CDR3, is EAGVAQSPRYKIIEKRQSVAFWCNPISGHATLYWYQQILGQGPKLLIQFQNNGVVDDSQLPKDRFSAERLKGVDSTLKIQPAKLEDSAVYLCASSLESISAFFGQGTRLTVV.

This chain joins TRBV5-1 and TRBJ2-7; TRBD2 aligns across 10 bases. Germline CDR1 SGHRS, CDR2 YFSETQ. The CDR3 covers 14 residues. V was pared by 3 bases and J by 2 bases, with 2 bases of the junction left unmatched. CDR3 DNA sequence: TGCGCCAGCAGCTCACTAGCGGGAACCTACGAGCAGTACTTC. Its translation: CASSSLAGTYEQYF.

V and J are TRBV5-1 and TRBJ2-5, with 10 bases lining up with TRBD1. V was pared by 5 bases and J by 5 bases, with 6 bases of the junction left unmatched. This CDR3 has 14 amino acids. The germline CDR1 and CDR2 sequences are SGHRS and YFSETQ. In DNA, the CDR3 is TGCGCCAGCAGGGGGACAGGGGTCGGGGAGACCCAGTACTTC. This encodes CASRGTGVGETQYF.

This sequence joins TRBV29-1 and TRBJ1-1; D possibly corresponds to TRBD1 (5 bases). Germline CDR1 and CDR2: SQVTM and ANQGSEA. CDR3 length: 11 amino acids. V gave up 7 bases and J gave up 5 bases, with 11 bases separating them. CDR3 region: CSGGGETEAFF. CDR3 coding DNA: TGCAGCGGGGGAGGGGAGACTGAAGCTTTCTTT.